These 13 T cell receptor beta chains share one sample of origin, sequenced in a study of blood T cell repertoires in COVID-19. Method: immunoSEQ multiplex PCR; TCRdb's copy keeps in-frame clones and lacks some. Of over 50,000 clones in the sample, roughly 86% are singletons; the top ten hold 5.5% to 8.5%. The sample consisted of peripheral blood. These receptor sequences come from a man aged 55 to 69 with acute or convalescent COVID-19.

This sequence joins TRBV5-1 and TRBJ2-5; 11 nucleotides match TRBD1. CDR3 length: 15 residues. Germline-derived CDR1 and CDR2 are SGHRS and YFSETQ. V dropped 0 bases and J dropped 5; count of bases not matched to a gene: 3. The CDR3 region is CASSLGTGGRETQYF. In DNA form, the CDR3 reads TGCGCCAGCAGCTTGGGGACAGGGGGCAGGGAGACCCAGTACTTC.

The chain recombines TRBV2 with TRBJ1-5; TRBD1 matches at 10 bases. From germline, CDR1 is SNHLY and CDR2 FYNNEI. V was pared by 4 bases and J by 5 bases, with 5 bases of the junction left unmatched. There are 15 residues in the CDR3. The CDR3: CASSGTGGNDQPQHF. As DNA, the CDR3 is TGTGCCAGCAGTGGGACAGGGGGTAACGATCAGCCCCAGCATTTT.

V is TRBV7-6 and J is TRBJ2-7, with 10 bases lining up with TRBD1. Germline assignment: CDR1 SGHVS and CDR2 FNYEAQ. J lost 1 base, V lost 5 bases, and 11 bases had no gene match. This CDR3 has 17 amino acids. CDR3 sequence: CASSPGAGTGVSYEQYF. The CDR3 DNA sequence: TGTGCCAGCAGCCCCGGGGCCGGGACAGGGGTTTCCTACGAGCAGTACTTC.

This chain links TRBV4-2 with TRBJ2-2, with TRBD2 matching over 10 bases. Germline V gene lookup returns CDR1 LGHNA and CDR2 YNFKEQ. With V trimmed by 1 base and J by 5 bases, 13 bases remained unmatched. This CDR3 is built from 19 residues. The CDR3 spells CASSQGGSGGLSWTGELFF. Here the CDR3 DNA reads TGTGCCAGCAGCCAAGGGGGTAGCGGGGGGCTCAGTTGGACCGGGGAGCTGTTTTTT.

This clone was found a few times. The CDR3 nucleotides read TGTGCCACCAGTGATTTAAGGGGATCTCAGCCCCAGCATTTT. It translates to CATSDLRGSQPQHF. The chain combines TRBV24-1 with TRBJ1-5, with D possibly TRBD1 on 5 matching bases. V lost 1 base to trimming and J lost 6 bases, with 9 bases between them. Germline assignment: CDR1 KGHDR and CDR2 SFDVKD. CDR3 length equals 14 residues.

V gene TRBV10-3 combines with J gene TRBJ1-1, with 8 bases lining up with TRBD1. CDR3 length: 15 amino acids. V lost 6 bases to trimming and J lost 4 bases; unmatched junction nucleotides: 10. CDR1 and CDR2 from the germline V gene are ENHRY and SYGVKD. The chain's CDR3 is CAIRDREKGSTEAFF. The CDR3 bases are TGTGCCATCAGGGACAGGGAAAAGGGTTCCACTGAAGCTTTCTTT.

Notes on this clone: The sample holds other DNA sequences that translate to the same CDR3. The V and J genes are TRBV18 and TRBJ2-7; 7 nucleotides agree with TRBD1. The CDR3 spans 14 residues. CDR1 is KGHSH and CDR2 is LQKENI in the germline V gene. The V segment lost 4 bases and the J segment 2 bases; nucleotides outside the gene matches: 5. The CDR3 DNA follows: TGTGCCAGCTCACTGGGACAGAGAGCCTACGAGCAGTACTTC. It encodes CASSLGQRAYEQYF.

The chain couples TRBV18 to TRBJ2-1, with 7 bases that match TRBD2. The length of the CDR3 is 16 residues. From germline, CDR1 is KGHSH and CDR2 LQKENI. The junction had 10 bases not matched to a gene; V was cut back by 4 bases and J by 4 bases. CDR3 DNA sequence: TGTGCCAGCTCACAAACACCGGGGGGAATTTACAATGAGCAGTTCTTC. Its protein product is CASSQTPGGIYNEQFF.

This clone was recorded only once. This chain joins TRBV10-3 and TRBJ1-4, with 7 bases lining up with TRBD1. Germline-derived CDR1 and CDR2 are ENHRY and SYGVKD. Unmatched junction bases numbered 2, after V lost 6 bases and J lost 4 bases. The CDR3 consists of 13 residues. CDR3 residues: CAISGTDNEKLFF. The CDR3 DNA follows: TGTGCCATCAGCGGGACAGATAATGAAAAACTGTTTTTT.

The gene calls are TRBV3-1 (or the pseudogene TRBV3-2) and TRBJ2-5, with 7 bases lining up with TRBD1. This CDR3 is built from 13 residues. V dropped 8 bases and J dropped 5; count of bases not matched to a gene: 8. Germline V gene sequence: CDR1 LGHDT, CDR2 YNNKEL (reference sequence). The CDR3 region is CASAVTGVETQYF. The CDR3 DNA reads TGTGCCAGCGCTGTAACAGGGGTGGAGACCCAGTACTTC.

This clone has a handful of counts. The rearrangement joins TRBV3-1 (or the pseudogene TRBV3-2) to TRBJ2-1, with D perhaps matching TRBD1 (6 bases). The V and J ends lost 4 bases and 2 bases respectively, with 18 bases between them. CDR1 and CDR2 (germline): LGHDT, YNNKEL (reference sequence). CDR3 length equals 17 residues. The CDR3 here is CASSRSDTGFTYNEQFF. The CDR3 DNA reads as TGTGCCAGCAGCCGATCTGATACAGGGTTCACCTACAATGAGCAGTTCTTC.

J is TRBJ2-5 and V is TRBV27, with D tentatively TRBD2 (6 bases). CDR1 is MNHEY and CDR2 is SMNVEV in the germline V gene (reference sequence). V was trimmed by 4 bases and J by 5 bases, leaving 11 bases between them. There are 13 residues in the CDR3. CDR3 protein: CASSSQGRETQYF. The CDR3 DNA is TGTGCCAGCAGTTCTCAAGGGAGGGAGACCCAGTACTTC.

V and J are TRBV3-1 (or the pseudogene TRBV3-2) and TRBJ1-2; D is possibly TRBD1 (5 bases). Trimming removed 7 bases at V and 1 base at J, with 25 bases between. The CDR3 extends over 18 amino acids. From germline, CDR1 is LGHDT and CDR2 YNNKEL (reference sequence). This CDR3 reads CASTYGAGSTRVNYGYTF. The CDR3 DNA is TGTGCCAGCACTTATGGGGCGGGATCCACTAGGGTTAACTATGGCTACACCTTC.